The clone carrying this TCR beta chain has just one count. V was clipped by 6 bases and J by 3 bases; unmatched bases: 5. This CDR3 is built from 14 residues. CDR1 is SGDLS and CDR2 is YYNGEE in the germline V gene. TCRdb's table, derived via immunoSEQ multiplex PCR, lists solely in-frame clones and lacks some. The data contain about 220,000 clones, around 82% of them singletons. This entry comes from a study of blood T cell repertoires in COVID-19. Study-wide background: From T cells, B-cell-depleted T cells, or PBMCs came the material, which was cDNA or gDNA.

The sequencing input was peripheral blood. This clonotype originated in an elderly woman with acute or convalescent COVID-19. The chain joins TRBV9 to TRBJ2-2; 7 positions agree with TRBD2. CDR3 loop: CASMGLADTGELFF. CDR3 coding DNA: TGTGCCAGCATGGGGCTAGCGGACACCGGGGAGCTGTTTTTT. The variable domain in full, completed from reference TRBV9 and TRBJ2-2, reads DSGVTQTPKHLITATGQRVTLRCSPRSGDLSVYWYQQSLDQGLQFLIQYYNGEERAKGNILERFSAQQFPDLHSELNLSSLELGDSALYFCASMGLADTGELFFGEGSRLTVL.